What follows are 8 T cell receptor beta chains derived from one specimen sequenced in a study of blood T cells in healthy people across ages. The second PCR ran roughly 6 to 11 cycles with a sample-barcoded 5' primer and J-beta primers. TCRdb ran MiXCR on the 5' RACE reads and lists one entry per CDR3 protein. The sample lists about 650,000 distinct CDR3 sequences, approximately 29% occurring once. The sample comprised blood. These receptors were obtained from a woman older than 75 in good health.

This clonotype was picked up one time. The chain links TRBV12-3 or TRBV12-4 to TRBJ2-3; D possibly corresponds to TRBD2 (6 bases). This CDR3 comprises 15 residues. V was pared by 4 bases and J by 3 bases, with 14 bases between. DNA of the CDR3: TGTGCCAGCAGTTGGCGGGGAGTTAGAACAGATACGCAGTATTTT. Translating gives CASSWRGVRTDTQYF.

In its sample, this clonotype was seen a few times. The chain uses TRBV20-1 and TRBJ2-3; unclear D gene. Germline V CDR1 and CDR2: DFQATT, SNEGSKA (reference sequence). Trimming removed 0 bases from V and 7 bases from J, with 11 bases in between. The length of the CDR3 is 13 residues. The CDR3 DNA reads TGCAGTGCTAGAGATTTTTCGCGGAATACGCAGTATTTT. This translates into CSARDFSRNTQYF.

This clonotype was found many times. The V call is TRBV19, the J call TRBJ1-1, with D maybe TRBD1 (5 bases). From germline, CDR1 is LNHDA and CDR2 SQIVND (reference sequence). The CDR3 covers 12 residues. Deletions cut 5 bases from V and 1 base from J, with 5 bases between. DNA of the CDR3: TGTGCCAGTAGTGGGGGGAACACTGAAGCTTTCTTT. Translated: CASSGGNTEAFF.

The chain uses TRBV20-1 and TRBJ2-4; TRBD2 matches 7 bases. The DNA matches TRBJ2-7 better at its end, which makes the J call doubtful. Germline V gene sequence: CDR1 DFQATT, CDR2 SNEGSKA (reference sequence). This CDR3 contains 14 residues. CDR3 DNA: TGCAGTGCTAGAGGCGGGACTATCCCCCACGAGCAGTACTTC. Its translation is CSARGGTIPHEQYF.

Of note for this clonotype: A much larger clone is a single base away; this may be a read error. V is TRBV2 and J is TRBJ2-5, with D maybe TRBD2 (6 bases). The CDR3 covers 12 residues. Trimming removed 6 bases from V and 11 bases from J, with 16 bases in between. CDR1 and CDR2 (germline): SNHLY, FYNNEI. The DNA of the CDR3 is TGTGCCAGCAGAATTCAGCCGGGAGAGCAGTACTTC. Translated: CASRIQPGEQYF.

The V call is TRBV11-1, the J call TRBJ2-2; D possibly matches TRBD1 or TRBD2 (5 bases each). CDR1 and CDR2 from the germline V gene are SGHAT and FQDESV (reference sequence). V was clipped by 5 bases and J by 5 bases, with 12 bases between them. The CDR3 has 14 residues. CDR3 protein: CASSLLRGTGELFF. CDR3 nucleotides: TGTGCCAGCAGCCTTTTGAGGGGTACCGGGGAGCTGTTTTTT.

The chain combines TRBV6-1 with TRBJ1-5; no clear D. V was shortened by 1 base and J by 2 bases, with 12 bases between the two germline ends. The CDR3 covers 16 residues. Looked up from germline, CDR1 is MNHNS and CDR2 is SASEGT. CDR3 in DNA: TGTGCCAGCAGTGAAGGGGCCGGGTGGGGCAATCAGCCCCAGCATTTT. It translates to CASSEGAGWGNQPQHF.

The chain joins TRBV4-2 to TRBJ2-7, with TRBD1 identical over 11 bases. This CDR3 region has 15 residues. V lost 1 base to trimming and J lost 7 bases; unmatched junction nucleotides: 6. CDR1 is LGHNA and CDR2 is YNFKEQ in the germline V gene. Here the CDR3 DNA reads TGTGCCAGCAGCCAAGGTGGGGGACAGGGGGAAGAGCAGTACTTC. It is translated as CASSQGGGQGEEQYF.